This TCR beta chain derives from a study of T cell changes during pregnancy in multiple sclerosis. Clones were sequenced by immunoSEQ multiplex PCR, and TCRdb holds only the in-frame ones, with some missing. The table lists 65,000 to 95,000 clones, about 88% of them singletons. The TCR was taken from a female donor with multiple sclerosis, enrolled in a pregnancy study. Sequenced material: peripheral blood, taken before pregnancy.

CDR3 nucleotides: TGCGCCAGCAGCCCCGGGGGGGTGAACTACAATGAGCAGTTCTTC. It is translated as CASSPGGVNYNEQFF. The chain employs TRBV4-3 and TRBJ2-1; 8 nucleotides match TRBD2. V gave up 4 bases and J gave up 3 bases; unmatched junction bases: 5. The CDR3 totals 15 residues. CDR1 and CDR2 from the germline V gene are LGHNA and YSLEER.